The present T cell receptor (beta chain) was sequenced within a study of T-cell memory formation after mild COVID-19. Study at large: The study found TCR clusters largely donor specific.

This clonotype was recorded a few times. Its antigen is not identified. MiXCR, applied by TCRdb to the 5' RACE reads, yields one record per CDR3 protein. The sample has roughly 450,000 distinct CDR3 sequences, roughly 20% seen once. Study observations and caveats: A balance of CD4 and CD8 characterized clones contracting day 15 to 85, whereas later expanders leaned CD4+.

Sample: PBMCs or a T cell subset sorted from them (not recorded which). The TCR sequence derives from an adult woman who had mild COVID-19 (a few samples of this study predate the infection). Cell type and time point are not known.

The CDR3 sequence: CASSAVTSGTHEQYF. The CDR3 nucleotides are TGTGCCAGCAGCGCAGTGACTAGCGGGACCCACGAGCAGTACTTC. This sequence joins TRBV9 and TRBJ2-7; TRBD2 matches 11 bases. The CDR3 is made up of 15 amino acids. The germline V gene encodes CDR1 SGDLS and CDR2 YYNGEE. V was pared by 3 bases and J by 5 bases, with 7 bases of the junction left unmatched.